The clone carrying this T cell receptor (beta chain) was detected a few times. Its antigen remains unknown. The junction departs from germline at one end; a sequencing error may be responsible. Using RNA transcripts as the source, TCR beta CDR3 regions were amplified. First-round RT-PCR with HTBI primers amplified the TCR CDR3 region. One entry per CDR3 protein results from TCRdb running MiXCR on the multiplex PCR reads. In the table there are some 440,000 distinct CDR3 sequences, 15% to 18% of which are singletons. This sample is drawn from a study of T cells in Graves' hyperthyroidism and ophthalmopathy. Study overall: Peripheral blood was acquired at first diagnosis, ahead of any therapy whatsoever. Study outcomes and limitations: Ophthalmopathy stood apart from stable hyperthyroidism in a 13 V-J model. Ophthalmopathy was identified by the model a median roughly 6.5 months ahead of onset.

The CDR3 runs to 19 residues. Germline assignment: CDR1 MNHEY and CDR2 SMNVEV (reference sequence). The receptor was isolated from a woman between 18 and 29 years old with Graves' hyperthyroidism. The chain is built from TRBV27 and TRBJ2-2; a possible D gene is TRBD1 (6 bases). What was sequenced was blood. CDR3 coding DNA: TGTGCCAGCAGTCCCCCGGGACACCGCACCAAGCAGAACACCGGGGAGTTGTTTTTT. Protein sequence: CASSPPGHRTKQNTGELFF.